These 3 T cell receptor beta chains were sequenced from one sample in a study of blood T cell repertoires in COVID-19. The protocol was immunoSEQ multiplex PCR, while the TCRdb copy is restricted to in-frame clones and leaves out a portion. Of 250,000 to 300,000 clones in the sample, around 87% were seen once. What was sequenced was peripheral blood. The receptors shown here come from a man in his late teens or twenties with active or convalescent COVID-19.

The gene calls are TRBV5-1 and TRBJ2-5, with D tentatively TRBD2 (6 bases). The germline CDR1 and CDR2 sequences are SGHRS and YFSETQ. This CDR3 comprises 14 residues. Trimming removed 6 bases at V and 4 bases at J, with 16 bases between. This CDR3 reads CASKLAEKGETQYF. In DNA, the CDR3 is TGCGCCAGCAAATTAGCGGAGAAGGGAGAGACCCAGTACTTC. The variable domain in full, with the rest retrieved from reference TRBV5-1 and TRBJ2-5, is KAGVTQTPRYLIKTRGQQVTLSCSPISGHRSVSWYQQTPGQGLQFLFEYFSETQRNKGNFPGRFSGRQFSNSRSEMNVSTLELGDSALYLCASKLAEKGETQYFGPGTRLLVL.

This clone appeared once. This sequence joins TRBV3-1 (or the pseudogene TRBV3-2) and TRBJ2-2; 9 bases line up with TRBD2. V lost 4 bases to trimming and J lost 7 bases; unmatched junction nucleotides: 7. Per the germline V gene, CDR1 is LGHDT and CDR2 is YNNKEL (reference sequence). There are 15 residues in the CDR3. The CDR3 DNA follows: TGTGCCAGCAGCCCCCTCGCGGGGGGGGGCGGGGAGCTGTTTTTT. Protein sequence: CASSPLAGGGGELFF.

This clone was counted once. The CDR3: CASSIRRGPQETQYF. The CDR3 DNA follows: TGTGCCAGTAGTATCAGGCGGGGGCCACAAGAGACCCAGTACTTC. J is TRBJ2-5 and V is TRBV19; possibly TRBD2 for D (7 bases). The CDR3 is 15 amino acids. CDR1 is LNHDA and CDR2 is SQIVND in the germline V gene (reference sequence). Trimming cost V 3 bases and J 2 bases, with 13 bases left between them.